This T cell receptor (beta chain) was obtained from a study of CD8 T cells in ankylosing spondylitis. Study results and limitations: Apparently characteristic of ankylosing spondylitis blood was a TCR beta motif (eight highly homologous variants). As reported, disease-linked clones showed significant enrichment in matched ankylosing spondylitis synovial fluid.

MiXCR, applied by TCRdb to the 5' RACE reads, yields one record per CDR3 protein. Of about 800,000 distinct CDR3 sequences listed, 10% to 15% are singletons. As regards this clonotype: Its antigen is undetermined.

The V gene lost 0 bases and the J gene lost 11 bases, with 16 bases spanning the gap. The germline V gene has CDR1 LNHNV and CDR2 YYDKDF (reference sequence). The CDR3 runs 14 residues. This clonotype originated in a male donor with ankylosing spondylitis. The material sequenced was blood, either unsorted or a sorted T cell fraction (not recorded which). The rearrangement joins TRBV15 to TRBJ1-1, with D hard to call. The CDR3 here is CATSRDKSVGGAFF. The CDR3 DNA follows: TGTGCCACCAGCAGAGATAAATCCGTCGGTGGGGCTTTCTTT.